The 14 T cell receptor beta chains given below trace back to one sample, sequenced in a study of early T cells in non-severe SARS-CoV-2 infection. TCRdb reprocessed the 5' RACE reads with MiXCR, giving one entry per CDR3 protein. The sample has tens of thousands of distinct CDR3 sequences; roughly an eighth are singletons. Sequencing input: whole blood. The receptors here all came from an adult who was a healthcare worker with PCR-confirmed SARS-CoV-2 infection or an uninfected control (not recorded which).

Ten or more counts support this clonotype. J is TRBJ2-7 and V is TRBV5-1; D remains ambiguous. Germline CDR1 is SGHRS and CDR2 is YFSETQ. With 4 bases removed from V and 7 bases from J, the gap between germline ends came to 15 bases. The CDR3 consists of 13 residues. CDR3 in amino acids: CASSPANLREQYF. The CDR3 DNA sequence: TGCGCCAGCAGCCCGGCTAACCTACGAGAGCAGTACTTC. The variable domain in full, with the rest retrieved from reference TRBV5-1 and TRBJ2-7, is KAGVTQTPRYLIKTRGQQVTLSCSPISGHRSVSWYQQTPGQGLQFLFEYFSETQRNKGNFPGRFSGRQFSNSRSEMNVSTLELGDSALYLCASSPANLREQYFGPGTRLTVT.

This clonotype was counted many times. The chain links TRBV6-5 to TRBJ1-3; no reliable D call. The V end was cut by 3 bases, the J end by 4 bases, with 10 bases between. In germline, CDR1 is MNHEY, CDR2 SVGAGI. This CDR3 is 14 amino acids long. CDR3 sequence reads: CASSYVGFGNTIYF. The CDR3 DNA reads as TGTGCCAGCAGTTATGTTGGGTTCGGAAACACCATATATTTT.

This clonotype was observed a handful of times. The chain employs TRBV7-9 and TRBJ1-2; D unresolved. V was shortened by 1 base and J by 8 bases, with 14 bases between the two germline ends. Germline CDR1 reads SEHNR; CDR2 reads FQNEAQ (reference sequence). The CDR3 runs to 14 residues. Here the CDR3 reads CASSLEGLGGGYTF. For the CDR3, the DNA is TGTGCCAGCAGCTTAGAAGGACTGGGAGGCGGCTACACCTTC.

This chain links TRBV3-2 with TRBJ2-7; TRBD1, the D gene given by the table, was not confirmed from the DNA. TRBV3-2 is assigned pseudogene status. CDR3 length: 13 amino acids. The CDR3 DNA reads as TGTGCCAGCACCGCCCGGACAGGGAGTGAGCAGTACTTC. The encoded protein is CASTARTGSEQYF.

This clonotype was detected many times. V usage is TRBV5-6 and J usage is TRBJ2-4, with TRBD2 matching over 11 bases. The V gene end was trimmed by 4 bases and the J gene end by 9 bases; junction bases not matched to a gene: 9. Germline V gene data show CDR1 as SGHDT and CDR2 as YYEEEE. This CDR3 has 15 amino acids. CDR3 sequence (DNA): TGTGCCAGCAGCCCACTAGCGGGAGATAAGTCCATTCAGTACTTC. It encodes CASSPLAGDKSIQYF.

This clonotype was seen a few times. The CDR3 is CASSSSGKETQYF. The CDR3 DNA sequence: TGTGCCAGCAGCTCGTCGGGGAAAGAGACCCAGTACTTC. The rearrangement uses TRBV7-9 and TRBJ2-5, with D possibly matching TRBD2 (5 bases). Germline lookup yields CDR1 SEHNR and CDR2 FQNEAQ (reference sequence). V lost 4 bases, J lost 3 bases, and 9 bases lay in between. This CDR3 contains 13 residues.

This clonotype was seen a handful of times. CDR3 coding DNA: TGCAGTGCTAGCCCCAGTCCGGGACTAGCGATGGGTGCCCAGTACTTC. Encoded protein: CSASPSPGLAMGAQYF. The rearrangement joins TRBV20-1 to TRBJ2-5; 10 nucleotides agree with TRBD2. CDR3 size: 16 residues. Germline CDR1 and CDR2: DFQATT and SNEGSKA (reference sequence). Unmatched junction bases numbered 16, after V lost 3 bases and J lost 9 bases.

The sample holds many counts of this clonotype. J is TRBJ1-4 and V is TRBV4-1; unclear D gene. In germline, CDR1 is MGHRA, CDR2 YSYEKL. Trimming took off 4 bases at V and 4 bases at J, with 10 bases between the two ends. This CDR3 is 14 amino acids long. This CDR3 reads CASSPPPNNEKLFF. The CDR3 nucleotides read TGCGCCAGCAGCCCCCCACCGAATAATGAAAAACTGTTTTTT.

This clonotype was counted a few times. The genes are TRBV13 and TRBJ1-1; D unresolved. The V and J ends lost 5 bases and 1 base respectively, with 11 bases between them. This CDR3 contains 14 residues. Per the germline V gene, CDR1 is PRHDT and CDR2 is FYEKMQ (reference sequence). CDR3 nucleotide sequence: TGTGCCAGCAGCACCACCCTGGAGAACACTGAAGCTTTCTTT. It translates to CASSTTLENTEAFF. Complete variable domain (other parts from reference TRBV13 and TRBJ1-1): AAGVIQSPRHLIKEKRETATLKCYPIPRHDTVYWYQQGPGQDPQFLISFYEKMQSDKGSIPDRFSAQQFSDYHSELNMSSLELGDSALYFCASSTTLENTEAFFGQGTRLTVV.

The V call is TRBV12-5, the J call TRBJ2-5; the D gene is possibly TRBD1 (5 bases). Germline CDR1 LGHNT, CDR2 FRNRAP. V was cut by 1 base and J by 5 bases, with 8 bases left in between. This CDR3 spans 13 amino acids. The CDR3 reads CASGLGRAETQYF. The CDR3 DNA follows: TGTGCTAGTGGTTTGGGCAGGGCGGAGACCCAGTACTTC.

The sample holds a few counts of this clonotype. V usage is TRBV12-3 or TRBV12-4 and J usage is TRBJ2-2, with 9 bases lining up with TRBD1. The J segment lost 0 bases and the V segment lost 7 bases, leaving 12 bases of the junction unmatched. The CDR3 spans 18 residues. CDR3 in DNA: TGTGCCAGCACCCCCAGGGGGACAGGGTGGACGAACACCGGGGAGCTGTTTTTT. This codes for CASTPRGTGWTNTGELFF.

V and J are TRBV29-1 and TRBJ2-7, with D maybe TRBD1 (6 bases). The CDR3 consists of 13 residues. Germline CDR1 and CDR2: SQVTM and ANQGSEA. Trimming took off 7 bases at V and 2 bases at J, with 15 bases between the two ends. This CDR3 reads CSAEPRDTYEQYF. The CDR3 DNA is TGCAGCGCCGAGCCCCGGGACACCTACGAGCAGTACTTC.

Only a few counts were recorded for this clonotype. The chain is built from TRBV5-1 and TRBJ2-3, with 8 bases aligning to TRBD1. CDR3 size: 15 residues. V shed 0 bases, J shed 6 bases, and the junction held 6 bases outside the gene matches. Germline V CDR1 and CDR2: SGHRS, YFSETQ. Here the CDR3 reads CASSLGITGGDTQYF. For the CDR3, the DNA is TGCGCCAGCAGCTTGGGCATCACAGGGGGTGATACGCAGTATTTT.

This clonotype was picked up a small number of times. The V call is TRBV2, the J call TRBJ2-5; 7 nucleotides match TRBD1. V dropped 6 bases and J dropped 5; count of bases not matched to a gene: 9. Germline loops: CDR1 SNHLY, CDR2 FYNNEI. The CDR3 has 14 amino acids. The CDR3 here is CASRATGASETQYF. Written as DNA, the CDR3 is TGTGCCAGCAGGGCTACAGGGGCCAGCGAGACCCAGTACTTC.